This T cell receptor (beta chain) was captured by sequencing in a study of T cells in Graves' hyperthyroidism and ophthalmopathy. This clonotype was recorded at least ten times. Amplified regions were TCR beta CDR3 sequences from RNA transcripts. With the HTBI primer set, the TCR CDR3 went through a first round of RT-PCR. TCRdb ran MiXCR on the multiplex PCR reads and lists one entry per CDR3 protein. The table lists under 650,000 distinct CDR3 sequences, 15% to 20% of them singletons. V was pared by 7 bases and J by 2 bases, with 21 bases between. CDR1 LGHDT and CDR2 YNNKEL come from the germline V gene (reference sequence). This CDR3 has 16 residues.

This TCR derives from a woman in her thirties with Graves' hyperthyroidism. Material: blood. The chain uses TRBV3-1 and TRBJ2-7; TRBD1 might be the D (5 bases). The CDR3 loop is CASKSDSPNVPYEQYF. CDR3 coding DNA: TGTGCCAGCAAATCCGACAGTCCCAACGTCCCCTACGAGCAGTACTTC.